These 5 T cell receptor beta chains were all obtained from the same sample, sequenced in a study of T cells in Graves' hyperthyroidism and ophthalmopathy. Researchers took RNA transcripts and amplified the TCR beta CDR3 regions from them. TCR CDR3 underwent first-round RT-PCR with the HTBI primer set. Using its own MiXCR run on the multiplex PCR reads, TCRdb lists one record per CDR3 protein. The sample includes 530,000 or so distinct CDR3 sequences, around a quarter of them seen just once. The sample comprised blood. Receptor source: a woman aged 25 to 39 with Graves' ophthalmopathy.

V and J are TRBV20-1 and TRBJ1-6, with TRBD1 matching over 7 bases. Germline CDR1 is DFQATT and CDR2 is SNEGSKA (reference sequence). V lost 0 bases, J lost 7 bases, and 9 bases stayed unmatched. The CDR3 spans 16 residues. The CDR3 reads CSARDRGRGANSPLHF. The DNA of the CDR3 is TGCAGTGCTAGAGATAGGGGCAGGGGGGCAAATTCACCCCTCCACTTT.

Notes on this clonotype: A single base separates this from a much larger clone, so it may be a read error. The J gene is TRBJ1-1, the V gene TRBV7-3, with a possible D match to TRBD1 (6 bases). CDR1 is SGHTA, CDR2 FQGTGA, per germline. The germline V and J ends were trimmed by 3 bases and 4 bases, with 9 bases remaining between them. The CDR3 runs 13 residues. In DNA, the CDR3 is TGTGCCAGCAGCTTTACAGGGTCCACTGAAGCTTTCTTT. The encoded protein is CASSFTGSTEAFF.

V usage is TRBV4-1 and J usage is TRBJ2-7, with 10 bases lining up with TRBD2. The CDR3 is 18 residues long. Germline V gene data show CDR1 as MGHRA and CDR2 as YSYEKL. The junction had 9 bases not matched to a gene; V was cut back by 1 base and J by 0 bases. CDR3 sequence: CASSQGRGLAGASYEQYF. The CDR3, as DNA: TGCGCCAGCAGCCAAGGAAGAGGGCTAGCGGGGGCCTCCTACGAGCAGTACTTC.

This clonotype has ten or more counts. The chain joins TRBV24-1 to TRBJ2-5; 8 bases agree with TRBD1. The CDR3 is 15 residues long. V lost 2 bases, J lost 5 bases, and 6 bases stayed unmatched. In germline, CDR1 is KGHDR, CDR2 SFDVKD. The CDR3 loop reads CATSDSQGASETQYF. The CDR3 nucleotides read TGTGCCACCAGTGATTCCCAGGGGGCTTCGGAGACCCAGTACTTC.

The V call is TRBV30, the J call TRBJ2-7; TRBD1 aligns across 9 bases. This CDR3 spans 14 amino acids. After removal of 5 bases from V and 0 bases from J, the junction contained 5 bases not matched to a gene. Per the germline V gene, CDR1 is GTSNPN and CDR2 is SVGIG (reference sequence). CDR3 loop: CAWDRGADSYEQYF. For the CDR3, the DNA is TGTGCCTGGGACAGGGGGGCCGACTCCTACGAGCAGTACTTC.